The 6 T cell receptor beta chains presented below share a single source sample, sequenced in a study of tumor-infiltrating lymphocytes in primary liver carcinoma. With 500 ng total RNA as template and a constant-region primer, TCR beta cDNA was made. Library construction for TCR beta comprised three nested multiplex PCR rounds performed with slightly modified ARM-PCR. Use of TRBV1-TRBV30 forward primers with a C-beta reverse primer characterized the first two PCR rounds, which lasted around 9 cycles each. TCRdb reprocessed the multiplex PCR reads with MiXCR, giving one entry per CDR3 protein. The profile shows 120,000 or so distinct CDR3 sequences, roughly three fifths of them singletons. The roughly 17-31 mg bulk tissue piece was not sorted before simultaneous RNA and DNA extraction. Sequencing used liver tumor tissue from sampling region 1. The subset is: tumor region T1, superior pole. The receptors were sampled from a woman aged 60-75 years with primary liver carcinoma and hepatitis B virus infection.

Concerning this clonotype: The germline gene is not matched at one end of the junction; a read error may be the cause. This sequence joins TRBV6-6 and TRBJ2-7; D is possibly TRBD1 (6 bases). The CDR3 is made up of 12 amino acids. Germline V gives CDR1 MNHNY, CDR2 SVGAGI (reference sequence). The CDR3 region has the DNA TGTGCCTCTCGGGACAAAGCCTACGGGCAGTACTTC. Its translation is CASRDKAYGQYF.

This clonotype was detected only a few times. This chain connects TRBV19 to TRBJ2-7, with 14 nucleotides matching TRBD2. Germline CDR1 LNHDA, CDR2 SQIVND (reference sequence). This CDR3 has 15 residues. V lost 5 bases to trimming and J lost 7 bases; unmatched junction nucleotides: 7. The CDR3: CASSRLAGGPNEQYF. The DNA for the CDR3 is TGTGCCAGTAGTCGACTAGCGGGAGGGCCGAATGAGCAGTACTTC.

Details on this clonotype: One end of the junction varies from germline; a read error may be responsible. The chain is built from TRBV11-2 and TRBJ2-7, with TRBD2 matching 9 bases. Germline CDR1 reads SGHAT; CDR2 reads FQNNGV. This CDR3 has 16 amino acids. In nucleotides, the CDR3 is TGTGCCAGAAGCTTAGCGGGGGTCGGCCGTGGACGCGAGCAGTACTTC. Translating it yields CARSLAGVGRGREQYF.

With regard to this clonotype: The junction and the germline gene differ at one end; a read error may be behind it. The chain links TRBV6-1 to TRBJ2-1, with a weak D call TRBD2 (5 bases). The CDR3 totals 13 residues. The germline V gene encodes CDR1 MNHNS and CDR2 SASEGT. The CDR3 sequence is CATIGLAVTQQSF. CDR3 DNA: TGTGCCACAATTGGGCTAGCAGTGACCCAGCAGTCCTTC.

J is TRBJ2-2 and V is TRBV11-2, with D unresolved. This CDR3 comprises 14 residues. Germline-derived CDR1 and CDR2 are SGHAT and FQNNGV. V lost 3 bases, J lost 1 base, and 6 bases lay in between. CDR3 nucleotide sequence: TGTGCCAGCAGCTTGAATCAGAACACCGGGGAGCTGTTTTTT. The encoded protein is CASSLNQNTGELFF.

This clonotype was counted at least ten times. V gene TRBV6-5 combines with J gene TRBJ1-3, with 7 nucleotides matching TRBD1. CDR1 is MNHEY and CDR2 is SVGAGI in the germline V gene. V lost 8 bases to trimming and J lost 4 bases; unmatched junction nucleotides: 14. The CDR3 loop spans 16 amino acids. This CDR3 reads CASPGRRQGSGNTIYF. The CDR3 region has the DNA TGTGCCAGCCCCGGCCGAAGACAGGGATCCGGAAACACCATATATTTT.